This TCR beta chain came from a study of cytomegalovirus exposure and HLA in healthy donors. General study findings and limits: Data from an earlier analysis indicated that most TCR beta V segments were productive either about 87% or about 30% of the time. Later analysis identified several of the most significant clusters that appeared linked to common viral pathogens.

PCR was performed using 60 Vbeta and 13 Jbeta primers. Original processing methods: Among the unique TCR beta chains that a later analysis counted, 75 million to 85 million in all, 10 million to 14 million were shared. Measured with immunoSEQ multiplex PCR; TCRdb has only the in-frame clones, and not every one. Clone size and V and J calls were adopted from that table, with D and trimming inferred from the DNA. Here the sample spans 100,000 to 150,000 clones, approximately 8% being singletons. CDR3 size: 16 residues. Germline V gene data show CDR1 as LNHNV and CDR2 as YYDKDF (reference sequence). Trimming took 0 bases from V and 1 from J, leaving 10 bases between them. There are a few counts of this clone. No antigen is known for it.

The source of this sequence is a woman aged 40 to 55 in good health and CMV-seropositive. Sequenced: PBMCs. The V call is TRBV15, the J call TRBJ2-4, with D possibly being TRBD1 (5 bases). The CDR3 region has the DNA TGTGCCACCAGCAGAGACCCCAGGGCTGCCAAAAACATTCAGTACTTC. Its translation is CATSRDPRAAKNIQYF.